This T cell receptor (beta chain) originates from a study of regulatory T cells in long-lasting Graves disease. Findings and limits, study-wide: Compared with new cases, persistent Graves' patients showed reduced TCR diversity. Segments TRBV28, TRBJ1-2 and TRBJ2-5 showed preferential usage in persistent disease.

With regard to this clonotype: Its target is not known.

Stated time point: newly diagnosed GD, antithyroid drugs for less than 3 months. The TCR library was made from RNA that had been extracted from PBMCs in TRIzol. Through Arm-PCR of CDR3 regions and iRepertoire HTBI primers, TCR beta libraries were built. TCRdb passed the multiplex PCR reads through MiXCR, listing each CDR3 protein once. The sample lists 530,000 or so distinct CDR3 sequences, 15% to 20% occurring once. This CDR3 comprises 11 residues. The germline V and J ends were trimmed by 0 bases and 8 bases, with 5 bases remaining between them. The germline CDR1 and CDR2 sequences are SGDLS and YYNGEE. These data also featured in a second study, about T cells in Graves' hyperthyroidism and ophthalmopathy. That report notes: RT-PCR in the first round (using the HTBI primer set) targeted the TCR CDR3. A 13 V-J model separated ophthalmopathy from stable hyperthyroidism.

Sample: peripheral blood mononuclear cells (PBMCs), taken at new diagnosis, from a patient treated with antithyroid drugs. The V gene is TRBV9, the J gene TRBJ1-2; D is ambiguous. The clonotype was recovered from a man younger than 35 with Graves disease. The chain's CDR3 is CASSVGRGYTF. CDR3 in DNA: TGTGCCAGCAGCGTAGGGAGAGGCTACACCTTC.